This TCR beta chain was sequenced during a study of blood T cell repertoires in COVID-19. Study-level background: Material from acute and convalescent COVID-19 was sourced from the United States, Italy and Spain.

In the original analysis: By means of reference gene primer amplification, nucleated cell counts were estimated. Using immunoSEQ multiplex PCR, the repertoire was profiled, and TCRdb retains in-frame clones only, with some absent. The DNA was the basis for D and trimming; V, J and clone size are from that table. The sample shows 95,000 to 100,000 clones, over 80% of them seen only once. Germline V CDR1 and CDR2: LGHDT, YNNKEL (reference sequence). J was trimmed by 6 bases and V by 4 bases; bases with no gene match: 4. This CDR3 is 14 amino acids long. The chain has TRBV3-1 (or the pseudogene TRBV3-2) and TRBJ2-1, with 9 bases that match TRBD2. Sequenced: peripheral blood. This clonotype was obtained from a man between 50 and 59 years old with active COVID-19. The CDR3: CASSRGSGSNEQFF. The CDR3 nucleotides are TGTGCCAGCAGCCGAGGTAGCGGGAGCAATGAGCAGTTCTTC.